A selection of T cell receptor beta chains follows, all from one sample in a study of spatial heterogeneity in lung cancer. TCRdb reprocessed the 5' RACE reads with MiXCR, giving one entry per CDR3 protein. This table has tens of thousands of distinct CDR3 sequences, about 20% appearing once. This sample comprised PBMCs, obtained at surgery. These receptors all stem from a male donor with early-stage non-small cell lung cancer. The CDR3 runs from the conserved cysteine through the conserved F or W. A D gene is named only where the DNA matches it firmly. Not all rows give a size; the values are once, few, many and, for expanded clones, a class.

d_call: .
j_call: TRBJ2-1
clone_size: few
v_call: TRBV5-1
cdr3_nt: TGCGCCAGCGGGACCACCACCCCCTACAATGAGCAGTTCTTC
cdr3_aa: CASGTTTPYNEQFF

d_call: .
j_call: TRBJ2-1
clone_size: .
v_call: TRBV5-1
cdr3_nt: TGCGCCAGCAGCAAGGACCCCGGGGCGGGCGAGCAGTTCTTC
cdr3_aa: CASSKDPGAGEQFF

d_call: .
j_call: TRBJ1-1
clone_size: .
v_call: TRBV30
cdr3_nt: TGTGCCTGGCGGGCTGGGGTGAACACTGAAGCTTTCTTT
cdr3_aa: CAWRAGVNTEAFF

d_call: .
j_call: TRBJ2-2
clone_size: .
v_call: TRBV7-7
cdr3_nt: TGTGCTAGCAGCTTAGGCCGAGCGGACACCGGGGAGCTGTTTTTT
cdr3_aa: CASSLGRADTGELFF

d_call: .
j_call: TRBJ2-5
clone_size: .
v_call: TRBV10-3
cdr3_nt: TGTGCCATCAGTGCCGGGACGGAAAAAGAGACCCAGTACTTC
cdr3_aa: CAISAGTEKETQYF

d_call: TRBD2
j_call: TRBJ2-3
clone_size: few
v_call: TRBV20-1
cdr3_nt: TGCAGTGCTGACGGGACTAGCGGGGCTAGCACAGATACGCAGTATTTT
cdr3_aa: CSADGTSGASTDTQYF

d_call: .
j_call: TRBJ1-1
clone_size: .
v_call: TRBV18
cdr3_nt: TGTGCCAGCTCACCGACCGGGGGAGGTAACACTGAAGCTTTCTTT
cdr3_aa: CASSPTGGGNTEAFF

d_call: .
j_call: TRBJ1-1
clone_size: .
v_call: TRBV10-3
cdr3_nt: TGTGCCACCAGAAAAGAGCTACGGAACACTGAAGCTTTCTTT
cdr3_aa: CATRKELRNTEAFF

d_call: TRBD1
j_call: TRBJ2-5
clone_size: few
v_call: TRBV11-2
cdr3_nt: TGTGCCAGCAGCCAGCGGAGGGACAGGGAGACCCAGTACTTC
cdr3_aa: CASSQRRDRETQYF

d_call: .
j_call: TRBJ2-2
clone_size: .
v_call: TRBV27
cdr3_nt: TGTGCCAGCAGTTTACTTGACAGAAAGAACACCGGGGAGCTGTTTTTT
cdr3_aa: CASSLLDRKNTGELFF

d_call: TRBD1
j_call: TRBJ2-5
clone_size: .
v_call: TRBV7-7
cdr3_nt: TGTGCTAGCAGCCCAATCTCAGGGGGCAGAGAGACCCAGTACTTC
cdr3_aa: CASSPISGGRETQYF

d_call: TRBD1
j_call: TRBJ2-5
clone_size: many
v_call: TRBV6-6
cdr3_nt: TGTGCCAGCAGTTACACGACAGGGCCTCAAGAGACCCAGTACTTC
cdr3_aa: CASSYTTGPQETQYF

d_call: .
j_call: TRBJ2-5
clone_size: .
v_call: TRBV7-2
cdr3_nt: TGTGCCAGCAGCCCCCGACGGGGGTTACAAGAGACCCAGTACTTC
cdr3_aa: CASSPRRGLQETQYF

d_call: .
j_call: TRBJ2-2
clone_size: .
v_call: TRBV11-2
cdr3_nt: TGTGCCAGCAGTACACAGGCGAACACCGGGGAGCTGTTTTTT
cdr3_aa: CASSTQANTGELFF

d_call: .
j_call: TRBJ2-2
clone_size: .
v_call: TRBV4-3
cdr3_nt: TGCGCCAGCAGCCAAGGACATTCCGGGGGCACCGGGGAGCTGTTTTTT
cdr3_aa: CASSQGHSGGTGELFF

d_call: .
j_call: TRBJ1-2
clone_size: .
v_call: TRBV19
cdr3_nt: TGTGCCAGTAGTATGGCGGGGGACTATGGCTACACCTTC
cdr3_aa: CASSMAGDYGYTF

d_call: .
j_call: TRBJ2-6
clone_size: .
v_call: TRBV10-3
cdr3_nt: TGTGCCATCAGTGAAGGCTCAAGACTCCTCTCTGGGGCCAACGTCCTGACTTTC
cdr3_aa: CAISEGSRLLSGANVLTF

d_call: .
j_call: TRBJ2-1
clone_size: few
v_call: TRBV2
cdr3_nt: TGTGCCAGCAGTGAAGCGCTAGTAGGTCCCGAGCAGTTCTTC
cdr3_aa: CASSEALVGPEQFF

d_call: .
j_call: TRBJ2-3
clone_size: .
v_call: TRBV9
cdr3_nt: TGTGCCAGCAGCGTAGGGCTAGCTAGCACAGATACGCAGTATTTT
cdr3_aa: CASSVGLASTDTQYF

d_call: .
j_call: TRBJ2-3
clone_size: .
v_call: TRBV2
cdr3_nt: TGTGCCAGCAGGTTCTACGCGGGACAGAAGAAGTATTTT
cdr3_aa: CASRFYAGQKKYF

d_call: .
j_call: TRBJ1-6
clone_size: many
v_call: TRBV7-2
cdr3_nt: TGTGCCAGCAGCTTACTGGGCATTGGGAATTCACCCCTCCACTTT
cdr3_aa: CASSLLGIGNSPLHF

d_call: .
j_call: TRBJ2-5
clone_size: .
v_call: TRBV6-1
cdr3_nt: TGTGCCAGCAGTGAAGTCGGCGAGACCCAGTACTTC
cdr3_aa: CASSEVGETQYF

d_call: .
j_call: TRBJ2-1
clone_size: many
v_call: TRBV4-1
cdr3_nt: TGCGCCAGCAGCCAAGATCCATACGGATACAATGAGCAGTTCTTC
cdr3_aa: CASSQDPYGYNEQFF

d_call: .
j_call: TRBJ2-1
clone_size: few
v_call: TRBV7-9
cdr3_nt: TGTGCCAGCAGCTCGACACCCTGGGATGAGCAGTTCTTC
cdr3_aa: CASSSTPWDEQFF

d_call: .
j_call: TRBJ2-3
clone_size: .
v_call: TRBV3-1
cdr3_nt: TGTGCCAGCAGCCAAAACGGGGGCGGCTCTAGCACAGATACGCAGTATTTT
cdr3_aa: CASSQNGGGSSTDTQYF

d_call: TRBD1
j_call: TRBJ2-7
clone_size: few
v_call: TRBV6-2/TRBV6-3
cdr3_nt: TGTGCCAGCAGTTACTCGAAAAGGGACAGGGAATACTTC
cdr3_aa: CASSYSKRDREYF

d_call: TRBD2
j_call: TRBJ2-3
clone_size: .
v_call: TRBV15
cdr3_nt: TGTGCCACCAGCATCGTCGGCGGGAGGATGGATACGCAGTATTTT
cdr3_aa: CATSIVGGRMDTQYF

d_call: .
j_call: TRBJ2-5
clone_size: .
v_call: TRBV6-1
cdr3_nt: TGTGCCAGCAGTGAAGGTCTTAACGGTGAGAAGACCCAGTACTTC
cdr3_aa: CASSEGLNGEKTQYF

d_call: .
j_call: TRBJ1-6
clone_size: many
v_call: TRBV19
cdr3_nt: TGTGCCAGTAGTATTCAGGATTTCACCTATAATTCACCCCTCCACTTT
cdr3_aa: CASSIQDFTYNSPLHF

d_call: .
j_call: TRBJ2-4
clone_size: .
v_call: TRBV12-3/TRBV12-4
cdr3_nt: TGTGCCAGCAGTTTAGATCTCCTGAACATTCAGTACTTC
cdr3_aa: CASSLDLLNIQYF

d_call: .
j_call: TRBJ2-7
clone_size: many
v_call: TRBV12-3/TRBV12-4
cdr3_nt: TGTGCCAGCAGTCCCACGCACTGGAGTGGCGAGCAGTACTTC
cdr3_aa: CASSPTHWSGEQYF

d_call: TRBD2
j_call: TRBJ2-1
clone_size: many
v_call: TRBV4-2
cdr3_nt: TGTGCCAGCAGCCGGGAACTAGCGGGAGGGCCCAACAATGAGCAGTTCTTC
cdr3_aa: CASSRELAGGPNNEQFF

d_call: TRBD1
j_call: TRBJ1-4
clone_size: .
v_call: TRBV2
cdr3_nt: TGTGCCAGCAGTATGGACAGGGGAGGAAAACTGTTTTTT
cdr3_aa: CASSMDRGGKLFF

d_call: .
j_call: TRBJ2-1
clone_size: .
v_call: TRBV5-6
cdr3_nt: TGTGCCAGCAGTCTATGGGGCTACAATGAGCAGTTCTTC
cdr3_aa: CASSLWGYNEQFF

d_call: .
j_call: TRBJ1-1
clone_size: .
v_call: TRBV12-3/TRBV12-4
cdr3_nt: TGTGCCAGCACAGGGGCCGCGGGCACTGAAGCTTTCTTT
cdr3_aa: CASTGAAGTEAFF

d_call: TRBD1
j_call: TRBJ2-3
clone_size: few
v_call: TRBV7-8
cdr3_nt: TGTGCCAGCAGCTCGGAACCGGGACAGGGTCAGTATTTT
cdr3_aa: CASSSEPGQGQYF

d_call: TRBD1
j_call: TRBJ2-7
clone_size: few
v_call: TRBV29-1
cdr3_nt: TGCAGCGTCCTGGGACAGTCCCACGAGCAGTACTTC
cdr3_aa: CSVLGQSHEQYF

d_call: TRBD1
j_call: TRBJ2-1
clone_size: few
v_call: TRBV18
cdr3_nt: TGTGCCAGCTCCTTGGGGACAGGGTCGAATGAGCAGTTCTTC
cdr3_aa: CASSLGTGSNEQFF

d_call: TRBD1
j_call: TRBJ1-1
clone_size: many
v_call: TRBV15
cdr3_nt: TGTGCCACCAGCAGAGCCGGACAGGGGAACACTGAAGCTTTCTTT
cdr3_aa: CATSRAGQGNTEAFF

d_call: TRBD1
j_call: TRBJ2-1
clone_size: few
v_call: TRBV5-6
cdr3_nt: TGTGCCAGCAGCCCGACAGGGGGGAATAATGAGCAGTTCTTC
cdr3_aa: CASSPTGGNNEQFF

d_call: TRBD1
j_call: TRBJ1-1
clone_size: few
v_call: TRBV2
cdr3_nt: TGTGCCAGCAGTGAAGCTGGGGCAGGGGGTACTGAAGCTTTCTTT
cdr3_aa: CASSEAGAGGTEAFF